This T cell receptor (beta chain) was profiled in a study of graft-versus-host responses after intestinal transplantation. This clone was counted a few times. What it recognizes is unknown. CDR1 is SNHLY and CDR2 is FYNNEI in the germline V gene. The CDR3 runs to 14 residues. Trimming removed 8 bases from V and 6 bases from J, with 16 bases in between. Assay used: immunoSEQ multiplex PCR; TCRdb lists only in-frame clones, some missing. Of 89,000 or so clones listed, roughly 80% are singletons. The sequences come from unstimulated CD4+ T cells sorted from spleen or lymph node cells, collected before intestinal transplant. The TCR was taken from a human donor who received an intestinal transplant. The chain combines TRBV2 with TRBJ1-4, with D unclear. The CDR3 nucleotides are TGTGCCAGCGGAGGACGAAAAGGTTATGAAAAACTGTTTTTT. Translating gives CASGGRKGYEKLFF.